This T cell receptor (beta chain) originates from a study of T cell responses to AZD1222 COVID-19 vaccine (dated by TCRdb to the early 2020s). At the level of the whole study: TCR sequencing covered fewer than 250 trial participants: 200 to 220 given two doses of AZD1222 and approximately 25 given two doses of MenACWY control vaccine. Trial participants were enrolled by age into 18-55, 56-69 and 70-plus year subgroups, with 148, 28 and 57 TCR-sequenced participants respectively. Broad study findings and their caveats: Participants were mostly white British and included more females than males, and it was suggested by the authors that clonal diversity may have been underestimated. Vaccine-associated CD4 TCRs spanned the whole spike protein, with dominant responses in regions 160-218 and 743-854. Because no samples from the day 14 peak response were available, repertoires could be characterized only after the peak T cell response. Conclusions about previously exposed vaccinees were limited because only six or seven AZD1222 recipients were SARS-CoV-2 seropositive at baseline. Reportedly, close to half of the unique spike-specific TCRs recognized epitopes lying outside the regions that are mutated in the B.1.351 and B.1.1.7 variants. The 56-69-year group was small, and its depth increase did not reach significance, likely because of low power. A significant rise in spike-specific TCR breadth and depth was observed after two AZD1222 doses relative to day 0 and relative to MenACWY recipients.

At the junction V is shortened by 0 bases and J by 6 bases; bases outside the gene matches: 1. CDR1 SGHVS and CDR2 FQNEAQ were looked up in the germline V gene. There are 14 amino acids in the CDR3, from cysteine to phenylalanine inclusive. The kept DNA is CDR3 alone, 42 bases in frame from the first base. The intended sense of this specimen's time point label: about 28 days (+/-7) after the second vaccine dose. Because spike-specific TCR depth and breadth did not differ between the two schedules, AZD1222 recipients who got a second dose at roughly 4 weeks were pooled with those who got a second dose at roughly 12 weeks. The vaccinee samples were drawn from two UK trials, COV001 and COV002, one of which was a single-blind randomized controlled phase 2/3 trial testing AZD1222 (ChAdOx1 nCoV-19) in healthy adults. For TCRbeta chain sequencing, PBMC samples from trial participants were taken at day 0 and at day 28 after the second dose.

The CDR3 regions of human TCRbeta chains were analyzed by immunosequencing. The study's processing was this. Repertoire TCRs were checked for matches against a reference library of SARS-CoV-2-specific TCRs that had been generated using the MIRA antigen-specificity platform. Breadth was defined as the fraction of unique TCRs that were SARS-CoV-2-associated. Depth was defined as the fraction of total T cells that were SARS-CoV-2-associated. Using the MIRA data, every spike-specific TCR was mapped to the spike region that the TCR reacted to and assigned to either a CD4 or a CD8 class. Log10-transformed breadth and depth values were compared by one-way ANOVA with Sidak's multiple comparisons tests. Held by TCRdb, this immuneACCESS table contains in-frame sequences only and omits some clones. Under half of the omission traces to an unresolved V gene where checked; the cause of the rest is unknown. Clone size and the V and J calls come from that table; the DNA yielded D and trimming. Recorded for this sample are about 48,000 clones; around nine tenths of them occurred a single time. Approximately 5.3% of the sample lies in the top ten.

Points on this clone: Its antigen has not been determined. Base qualities are not at hand, and no much larger clone is one base apart.

The sequence was obtained from an adult who received the AZD1222 COVID-19 vaccine. Sequences were derived from peripheral blood, sampled 28 days after the second AZD1222 dose. The chain is encoded by TRBV7-8 joined to TRBJ1-4; TRBD1 agrees with 7 junctional bases. The CDR3 sequence is CASSLAGGDEKLFF. The nucleotide sequence reads as follows: TGTGCCAGCAGCTTAGCAGGGGGCGATGAAAAACTGTTTTTT.